The rows below give T cell receptor beta chains drawn from one sample of a study of cytomegalovirus exposure and HLA in healthy donors. Libraries were prepared by immunoSEQ multiplex PCR; TCRdb keeps only in-frame clonotypes and omits some of them. The sample table includes 35,000 to 45,000 clones. The material sequenced was PBMCs. These receptors all come from a man aged 40-49 years in good health and CMV-seropositive. CDR3s include the opening cysteine and the closing phenylalanine or tryptophan. A D gene is named only where the DNA matches it firmly.

D: NA
J: TRBJ2-1
V: TRBV27
DNA: TGTGCCAGCAGCCGAAACCCGGGGAGCTCCTACAATGAGCAGTTCTTC
CDR3: CASSRNPGSSYNEQFF

D: NA
J: TRBJ1-2
V: TRBV27
DNA: TGTGCCAGCAGTTTAGGGCAGTTCAACTATGGCTACACCTTC
CDR3: CASSLGQFNYGYTF

D: TRBD1
J: TRBJ1-1
V: TRBV7-9
DNA: TGTGCCAGCAGCGGGACAGGGATGGCTGAAGCTTTCTTT
CDR3: CASSGTGMAEAFF

D: NA
J: TRBJ2-2
V: TRBV13
DNA: TGTGCCAGCAGCTTAAAAGTTAGCACCGGGGAGCTGTTTTTT
CDR3: CASSLKVSTGELFF

D: NA
J: TRBJ2-7
V: TRBV7-9
DNA: TGTGCCAGCAGCTTAGCGGAGGGGGCGAGGGAGCAGTACTTC
CDR3: CASSLAEGAREQYF

D: TRBD2
J: TRBJ2-1
V: TRBV13
DNA: TGTGCCAGCAGCTTAGTGGGTCTTGGGGGGGTGGGGAATGAGCAGTTCTTC
CDR3: CASSLVGLGGVGNEQFF

D: NA
J: TRBJ2-1
V: TRBV5-4
DNA: TGTGCCAGCAGCCCGGCGGGGGCTAGTGGGTACAATGAGCAGTTCTTC
CDR3: CASSPAGASGYNEQFF

D: NA
J: TRBJ1-1
V: TRBV7-9
DNA: TGTGCCAGCAGCTTAAAGGGGGAAAACACTGAAGCTTTCTTT
CDR3: CASSLKGENTEAFF

D: NA
J: TRBJ2-7
V: TRBV7-9
DNA: TGTGCCAGCAGCCCCGGAACCGCCTACTACGAGCAGTACTTC
CDR3: CASSPGTAYYEQYF

D: NA
J: TRBJ1-3
V: TRBV19
DNA: TGTGCCAGTAGTCCATCACAGGGACCTGGAAACACCATATATTTT
CDR3: CASSPSQGPGNTIYF

D: TRBD2
J: TRBJ2-7
V: TRBV7-8
DNA: TGTGCCAGCAGCTTAGGGTCTCGGGCTAGCGGGGCCGAGCAGTACTTC
CDR3: CASSLGSRASGAEQYF

D: TRBD1
J: TRBJ2-7
V: TRBV7-8
DNA: TGTGCCAGCAGCTTAGCGCGGACAGGGCTCTACGAGCAGTACTTC
CDR3: CASSLARTGLYEQYF

D: NA
J: TRBJ2-1
V: TRBV11-2
DNA: TGTGCCAGCAGCTTAGCCGGGGGTGGCGAGCAGTTCTTC
CDR3: CASSLAGGGEQFF

D: TRBD1
J: TRBJ1-3
V: TRBV7-6
DNA: TGTGCCAGCAGCCGCGACAGGGGACCTGGAAACACCATATATTTT
CDR3: CASSRDRGPGNTIYF

D: NA
J: TRBJ2-7
V: TRBV5-1
DNA: TGCGCCAGCAGCTTTTCGGGTCGGGTCGGGTACGGCGAGCAGTACTTC
CDR3: CASSFSGRVGYGEQYF

D: NA
J: TRBJ2-3
V: TRBV25-1
DNA: TGTGCCAGCGGCAGGGGACATACGCAGTATTTT
CDR3: CASGRGHTQYF

D: NA
J: TRBJ1-4
V: TRBV19
DNA: TGTGCCAGTAGTCCTCCCCGAGACAATGAAAAGCTGTTTTTT
CDR3: CASSPPRDNEKLFF

D: TRBD1
J: TRBJ1-1
V: TRBV5-6
DNA: TGTGCCAGCAGCATCCGGACAGGGGGCTTCACTGAAGCTTTCTTT
CDR3: CASSIRTGGFTEAFF

D: TRBD1
J: TRBJ1-5
V: TRBV18
DNA: TGTGCCAGCTCAACGACAGGGGGCAATCAGCCCCAGCATTTT
CDR3: CASSTTGGNQPQHF

D: TRBD2
J: TRBJ2-3
V: TRBV6-4
DNA: TGTGCCAGCAGTGTAAGCGGGGGGGCTCACGGTACGCAGTATTTT
CDR3: CASSVSGGAHGTQYF

D: NA
J: TRBJ2-1
V: TRBV10-2
DNA: TGCGCCAGCAGTGAACGGGAGATCTACAATGAGCAGTTCTTC
CDR3: CASSEREIYNEQFF

D: NA
J: TRBJ2-1
V: TRBV2
DNA: TGTGCCAGCAGTCTTGAGTTATACAATGAGCAGTTCTTC
CDR3: CASSLELYNEQFF

D: NA
J: TRBJ1-1
V: TRBV7-2
DNA: TGTGCCAGCAGCTCCTACAGGGAAGGGACTGAAGCTTTCTTT
CDR3: CASSSYREGTEAFF

D: TRBD2
J: TRBJ2-2
V: TRBV7-7
DNA: TGTGCTAGCAGCCTGACTAGCGGAGGCGTCGCCGGGGAGCTGTTTTTT
CDR3: CASSLTSGGVAGELFF

D: NA
J: TRBJ1-1
V: TRBV27
DNA: TGTGCCAGCATACCCGGGACATCGAACACTGAAGCTTTCTTT
CDR3: CASIPGTSNTEAFF

D: TRBD2
J: TRBJ2-5
V: TRBV13
DNA: TGTGCCAGCAGGGGGGGAGGGCCTGGAGAGACCCAGTACTTC
CDR3: CASRGGGPGETQYF

D: TRBD1
J: TRBJ1-1
V: TRBV29-1
DNA: TGCAGCGTTGAGGGGACAGCCGGGGGGAACACTGAAGCTTTCTTT
CDR3: CSVEGTAGGNTEAFF

D: NA
J: TRBJ2-5
V: TRBV10-3
DNA: TGTGCCATCAGTGAGTCCCGAGAGACCCAGTACTTC
CDR3: CAISESRETQYF

D: TRBD2
J: TRBJ2-1
V: TRBV7-2
DNA: TGTGCCAGCCGGCGGGGGGCGCCATACAATGAGCAGTTCTTC
CDR3: CASRRGAPYNEQFF

D: TRBD1
J: TRBJ2-7
V: TRBV10-3
DNA: TGTGCCATCAGTCCGGGACAGGGGATCTACGAGCAGTACTTC
CDR3: CAISPGQGIYEQYF

D: NA
J: TRBJ1-1
V: TRBV9
DNA: TGTGCCAGCGCGGGGGCAGGTAACACTGAAGCTTTCTTT
CDR3: CASAGAGNTEAFF